Below, 12 T cell receptor beta chains from the same sample are listed, as sequenced in a study of cytomegalovirus exposure and HLA in healthy donors (dated by TCRdb to the late 2010s). Library construction relied on the immunoSEQ multiplex PCR assay. This is the immuneACCESS table as TCRdb keeps it, with only in-frame sequences that have V and J called. A part of the clones is gone; compared with another copy, unresolved V genes explain less than half, and the rest is unexplained. Recorded for this sample are over 100,000 clones; 88% of them occurred a single time. About 2% of the sample belongs to the ten largest clones. The specimen sequenced was PBMCs. The receptors were gathered from a woman between 18 and 30 years old in good health and CMV-seronegative.

This chain connects TRBV11-2 to TRBJ2-3; a weak D match, TRBD2 (7 bases). V was cut by 2 bases and J by 5 bases, with 17 bases left in between. Germline loops: CDR1 SGHAT, CDR2 FQNNGV. This CDR3 comprises 16 residues. This CDR3 reads CASSLTGGEGGDTQYF. CDR3 DNA sequence: TGTGCCAGCAGCTTAACGGGCGGGGAGGGGGGAGATACGCAGTATTTT.

The chain employs TRBV6-5 and TRBJ1-1, with D maybe TRBD1 (6 bases). Trimming stripped 2 bases from V and 3 bases from J, with 16 bases between. The CDR3 length is 16 residues. CDR1 and CDR2 from the germline V gene are MNHEY and SVGAGI. In DNA form, the CDR3 reads TGTGCCAGCAGTTACGGACGTACAGGGTCCGACACTGAAGCTTTCTTT. Amino acid sequence: CASSYGRTGSDTEAFF.

The V and J genes are TRBV7-2 and TRBJ1-3; 7 bases agree with TRBD1. The CDR3 loop spans 16 amino acids. Germline assignment: CDR1 SGHTA and CDR2 FQGNSA. Losses at the gene ends were 5 bases for V and 0 bases for J; bases not matched to a gene: 7. CDR3 amino acids: CASSPRGTVSGNTIYF. The CDR3 region has the DNA TGTGCCAGCAGCCCTCGAGGGACAGTCTCTGGAAACACCATATATTTT.

This chain uses TRBV2 with TRBJ1-6, with 8 nucleotides matching TRBD1. The CDR3 runs to 14 residues. The ends lost 6 bases at V and 9 bases at J; junction bases unmatched: 7. Germline V gives CDR1 SNHLY, CDR2 FYNNEI. As DNA, the CDR3 is TGTGCCAGCAGGGCCGACAGGGGAGTTTCACCCCTCCACTTT. Its translation is CASRADRGVSPLHF.

The chain uses TRBV6-5 and TRBJ2-7; TRBD2 aligns across 9 bases. The CDR3 contains 15 residues. V shed 0 bases, J shed 3 bases, and the junction held 3 bases outside the gene matches. Germline CDR1 reads MNHEY; CDR2 reads SVGAGI. The CDR3 DNA reads TGTGCCAGCAGTTACTCGATTAGCGGGAGCTACGAGCAGTACTTC. Translating it yields CASSYSISGSYEQYF.

CDR3 residues: CASSYRTGEDGYTF. The CDR3 DNA follows: TGTGCCAGCAGTTACCGGACAGGGGAAGATGGCTACACCTTC. The rearrangement links TRBV6-5 to TRBJ1-2, with 9 bases identical to TRBD1. Per germline, CDR1 MNHEY and CDR2 SVGAGI. The CDR3 is 14 amino acids. J gave up 6 bases and V 2 bases, and 4 bases lay outside the gene matches.

The chain uses TRBV6-5 and TRBJ1-1; a possible D gene is TRBD1 (5 bases). Trimming shortened V by 7 bases and J by 11 bases, and 26 bases separated the two germline ends. The CDR3 runs to 15 residues. CDR1 is MNHEY and CDR2 is SVGAGI in the germline V gene. CDR3 amino acids: CASTNQGAPLLSAFF. The DNA of the CDR3 is TGTGCCAGCACTAACCAGGGTGCCCCTCTGCTCTCGGCTTTCTTT.

This clone appeared a few times. The chain couples TRBV7-9 to TRBJ2-7; 11 nucleotides match TRBD1. The junction had 15 bases not matched to a gene; V was cut back by 5 bases and J by 3 bases. The CDR3 is 18 amino acids. Per germline, CDR1 SEHNR and CDR2 FQNEAQ (reference sequence). CDR3 region: CASSPRTGGGVASYEQYF. CDR3 coding DNA: TGTGCCAGCAGCCCCAGGACAGGGGGCGGAGTTGCGAGCTACGAGCAGTACTTC.

This rearrangement joins TRBV28 to TRBJ2-7; D is unclear. The V and J ends lost 5 bases and 5 bases respectively, with 19 bases between them. Germline CDR1 reads MDHEN; CDR2 reads SYDVKM. The CDR3 length is 15 residues. CDR3 nucleotide sequence: TGTGCCAGCAGTCTCGGTGACCTAGGAATCAACGAGCAGTACTTC. Translated, it gives CASSLGDLGINEQYF.

The CDR3 loop reads CSATRYNEQFF. The CDR3 DNA follows: TGCAGTGCTACCCGCTACAATGAGCAGTTCTTC. This chain uses TRBV20-1 with TRBJ2-1; D is uncertain. V lost 4 bases to trimming and J lost 3 bases, with 4 bases between them. Germline V gives CDR1 DFQATT, CDR2 SNEGSKA (reference sequence). The CDR3 length is 11 residues.

The CDR3 loop is CASSFVGGDYGYTF. For the CDR3, the DNA is TGTGCCAGCAGTTTTGTAGGGGGGGACTATGGCTACACCTTC. The gene calls are TRBV28 and TRBJ1-2; the D gene is possibly TRBD1 (6 bases). CDR1 and CDR2 from the germline V gene are MDHEN and SYDVKM. The V end was cut by 3 bases, the J end by 3 bases, with 11 bases between. The CDR3 runs 14 residues.

The rearrangement uses TRBV7-3 and TRBJ2-1; 7 positions match TRBD1. The V gene's germline CDR1 is SGHTA and CDR2 FQGTGA. Unmatched junction bases numbered 10, after V lost 5 bases and J lost 3 bases. This CDR3 has 16 residues. The CDR3 region is CASSLAGTENYNEQFF. Written as DNA, the CDR3 is TGTGCCAGCAGCCTAGCCGGGACAGAAAACTACAATGAGCAGTTCTTC.